The rows below give T cell receptor beta chains drawn from one sample of a study of response to subunit inactivated influenza vaccine. One entry per CDR3 protein, called by TCRdb with MiXCR from the RT-PCR reads. Of around 490,000 distinct CDR3 sequences in the sample, about 7.6% are singletons; the top ten hold over 10%. Sample: PBMCs from blood, taken roughly 24 months after vaccination. These receptors came from a man aged 50 to 69 who received an inactivated influenza vaccine. Both conserved end residues are part of each CDR3. Each record gives: clone size, D gene, J gene, V gene, CDR3 DNA, CDR3 protein. D genes are given only for firm matches. Expanded clones get a size class; other rows say once, few or many, or leave the size out.

clone_size: many
d_call: .
j_call: TRBJ2-3
v_call: TRBV12-3/TRBV12-4
cdr3_nt: TGTGCCAGCAGTTCCGAAAAAACACGATTTAGCACAGATACGCAGTATTTT
cdr3_aa: CASSSEKTRFSTDTQYF

clone_size: .
d_call: .
j_call: TRBJ2-5
v_call: TRBV12-3/TRBV12-4
cdr3_nt: TGTGCCGGCAGTCACCGCAGGGGTTCAGAGACCCAGTACTTC
cdr3_aa: CAGSHRRGSETQYF

clone_size: few
d_call: .
j_call: TRBJ1-5
v_call: TRBV20-1
cdr3_nt: TGCAGTGCCCCAAGTAGGGGCGGTAGCAATCAGCCCCAGCATTTT
cdr3_aa: CSAPSRGGSNQPQHF

clone_size: .
d_call: .
j_call: TRBJ2-7
v_call: TRBV11-1
cdr3_nt: TGTGCCAGCAGCTTAGTGTCAGGGGGGAGCTACGAGCAGTACTTC
cdr3_aa: CASSLVSGGSYEQYF

clone_size: .
d_call: .
j_call: TRBJ2-5
v_call: TRBV7-9
cdr3_nt: TGTGTCACAGGAGGGCCGGAGGAGACCCAGTACTTC
cdr3_aa: CVTGGPEETQYF

clone_size: .
d_call: .
j_call: TRBJ1-2
v_call: TRBV19
cdr3_nt: TGTGCCAGTAGTATAGCCAGGACAGACGGCTACACCTTC
cdr3_aa: CASSIARTDGYTF

clone_size: .
d_call: .
j_call: TRBJ2-7
v_call: TRBV20-1
cdr3_nt: TGCAGTGCTAGAGATCTCTTCCAGGGTGCGTACGAGCAGTACTTC
cdr3_aa: CSARDLFQGAYEQYF

clone_size: many
d_call: .
j_call: TRBJ2-1
v_call: TRBV6-1
cdr3_nt: TGTGCCAGCAGAAAAACATCGAGCTCCTACAATGAGCAGTTCTTC
cdr3_aa: CASRKTSSSYNEQFF

clone_size: .
d_call: TRBD1
j_call: TRBJ2-3
v_call: TRBV29-1
cdr3_nt: TGCAGCGTTGCCCGGACAGGGAGATTAGATACGCAGTATTTT
cdr3_aa: CSVARTGRLDTQYF

clone_size: .
d_call: TRBD2
j_call: TRBJ2-1
v_call: TRBV9
cdr3_nt: TGTGCCAGCAGCGCCGAGGGAGGGACTGGCCCTTGGGATGAGCAGTTCTTC
cdr3_aa: CASSAEGGTGPWDEQFF

clone_size: few
d_call: TRBD1
j_call: TRBJ1-1
v_call: TRBV5-1
cdr3_nt: TGCGCCAGCAGCGGCGGAGGGGGCGCGGGTAACACTGAAGCTTTCTTT
cdr3_aa: CASSGGGGAGNTEAFF

clone_size: .
d_call: TRBD2
j_call: TRBJ2-1
v_call: TRBV20-1
cdr3_nt: TGCAGTGCTACAAGGGGCGGGAGAACCTACAATGAGCAGTTCTTC
cdr3_aa: CSATRGGRTYNEQFF

clone_size: few
d_call: .
j_call: TRBJ2-5
v_call: TRBV29-1
cdr3_nt: TGCAGCGTTGGCGATCAGTCTAGGGGGGAGACCCAGTACTTC
cdr3_aa: CSVGDQSRGETQYF

clone_size: few
d_call: .
j_call: TRBJ2-7
v_call: TRBV6-5
cdr3_nt: TGTGCCAGCAGTTACTCGAACCCCTCCTACGAGCAGTACTTC
cdr3_aa: CASSYSNPSYEQYF

clone_size: few
d_call: TRBD1
j_call: TRBJ2-6
v_call: TRBV4-3
cdr3_nt: TGCGCCAGCAGCCAAGATCTCCAGGGGGTTATCTCTGGGGCCAACGTCCTGACTTTC
cdr3_aa: CASSQDLQGVISGANVLTF

clone_size: many
d_call: .
j_call: TRBJ1-1
v_call: TRBV3-1
cdr3_nt: TGTGCCAGCAGCCAAGTCATTAACACTGAAGCTTTCTTT
cdr3_aa: CASSQVINTEAFF

clone_size: few
d_call: .
j_call: TRBJ1-1
v_call: TRBV4-2
cdr3_nt: TGTGCCAGCAGCCAAGTGTCCCCTGCCACTGAAGCTTTCTTT
cdr3_aa: CASSQVSPATEAFF

clone_size: few
d_call: .
j_call: TRBJ1-1
v_call: TRBV6-1
cdr3_nt: TGTGCCAGCACCTCAATAGGGCGGCAAGCTTTCTTT
cdr3_aa: CASTSIGRQAFF

clone_size: once
d_call: .
j_call: TRBJ2-3
v_call: TRBV4-3
cdr3_nt: TGCGCCAGCAGCCCCCGAGGCTCGGGGCCAGATACGCAGTATTTT
cdr3_aa: CASSPRGSGPDTQYF

clone_size: .
d_call: TRBD1
j_call: TRBJ2-2
v_call: TRBV7-2
cdr3_nt: TGTGCCAGCAGAGTTGGCGGACAGGGATATACCGGGGAGCTGTTTTTT
cdr3_aa: CASRVGGQGYTGELFF

clone_size: many
d_call: .
j_call: TRBJ1-1
v_call: TRBV20-1
cdr3_nt: TGCAGTGCTAGGGGTAGCTTGAACACTGAAGCTTTCTTT
cdr3_aa: CSARGSLNTEAFF

clone_size: many
d_call: .
j_call: TRBJ2-7
v_call: TRBV12-3/TRBV12-4
cdr3_nt: TGTGCCAGCAGCCTGGGACGGAACTCCTACGAGCAGTACTTC
cdr3_aa: CASSLGRNSYEQYF

clone_size: few
d_call: TRBD2
j_call: TRBJ2-2
v_call: TRBV5-1
cdr3_nt: TGCGCCAGCAGCTTGTATAATCCGCGGGGGGGCACCGGGGAGCTGTTTTTT
cdr3_aa: CASSLYNPRGGTGELFF

clone_size: many
d_call: TRBD2
j_call: TRBJ2-3
v_call: TRBV18
cdr3_nt: TGTGCCAGCTCACCCGGACTAGCGGGGGCAAGCACAGATACGCAGTATTTT
cdr3_aa: CASSPGLAGASTDTQYF

clone_size: many
d_call: TRBD2
j_call: TRBJ2-3
v_call: TRBV2
cdr3_nt: TGTGCCAGCAGTGAAGCGGGGGGGACAGATACGCAGTATTTT
cdr3_aa: CASSEAGGTDTQYF

clone_size: many
d_call: .
j_call: TRBJ2-1
v_call: TRBV7-2
cdr3_nt: TGTGCCAGCAGCCTGGGGGGGGCCAAGTCGCAGTTCTTC
cdr3_aa: CASSLGGAKSQFF

clone_size: .
d_call: TRBD2
j_call: TRBJ2-2
v_call: TRBV28
cdr3_nt: TGTGCCAGCAGTAACAGCCCAGTAGCGGGGGGGTACGCCGGGGAGCTGTTTTTT
cdr3_aa: CASSNSPVAGGYAGELFF

clone_size: few
d_call: .
j_call: TRBJ1-1
v_call: TRBV7-2
cdr3_nt: TGTGCCAGCAGCTTAGAAAAGTTGAACACTGAAGCTTTCTTT
cdr3_aa: CASSLEKLNTEAFF

clone_size: many
d_call: .
j_call: TRBJ1-4
v_call: TRBV28
cdr3_nt: TGTGCCAGCAGCTCCGGATATGAAAAACTGTTTTTT
cdr3_aa: CASSSGYEKLFF

clone_size: few
d_call: .
j_call: TRBJ2-1
v_call: TRBV4-1
cdr3_nt: TGCGCCAGCAGCCTCAGCAGGAGCTCCTACAATGAGCAGTTCTTC
cdr3_aa: CASSLSRSSYNEQFF

clone_size: few
d_call: .
j_call: TRBJ1-5
v_call: TRBV2
cdr3_nt: TGTGCCAGCAGTGTTGGGCAGGGTGGCCAGCCCCAGCATTTT
cdr3_aa: CASSVGQGGQPQHF

clone_size: few
d_call: TRBD2
j_call: TRBJ2-1
v_call: TRBV28
cdr3_nt: TGTGCCAGCAGTCCCGGGACTAGCGGGGGAAGCGGATTC
cdr3_aa: CASSPGTSGGSGF

clone_size: few
d_call: TRBD1
j_call: TRBJ2-7
v_call: TRBV14
cdr3_nt: TGTGCCAGCAGCAGGCCCGGGACAGTCGGCCACGAGCAGTACTTC
cdr3_aa: CASSRPGTVGHEQYF

clone_size: many
d_call: .
j_call: TRBJ1-3
v_call: TRBV5-1
cdr3_nt: TGCGCCAGCAGCTTGACCGTCCTACAGGTGGGAAACACCATATATTTT
cdr3_aa: CASSLTVLQVGNTIYF

clone_size: .
d_call: .
j_call: TRBJ1-2
v_call: TRBV20-1
cdr3_nt: TGCAGTGCTCTGGAGGGAGGATCGGTTGGCTACACCTTC
cdr3_aa: CSALEGGSVGYTF

clone_size: .
d_call: .
j_call: TRBJ2-6
v_call: TRBV5-1
cdr3_nt: TGCGCCAGCAGCGCCGACGCCCCCGGGGCCAACGTCCTGACTTTC
cdr3_aa: CASSADAPGANVLTF

clone_size: many
d_call: .
j_call: TRBJ1-2
v_call: TRBV6-2/TRBV6-3
cdr3_nt: TGTGCCAGCAGTTACCGCCCTTTCAGGGTTCTGACTGGCTTTAACTATGGCTACACCTTC
cdr3_aa: CASSYRPFRVLTGFNYGYTF

clone_size: many
d_call: .
j_call: TRBJ2-3
v_call: TRBV2
cdr3_nt: TGTGCCAGCAGTGTCGAGGGCGGTGATACGCAGTATTTT
cdr3_aa: CASSVEGGDTQYF

clone_size: few
d_call: TRBD2
j_call: TRBJ2-7
v_call: TRBV6-4
cdr3_nt: TGTGCCAGCAGAGACGGGACAACGTATCGACTGAGGGGACTAGCGTACGAGCAGTACTTC
cdr3_aa: CASRDGTTYRLRGLAYEQYF

clone_size: many
d_call: .
j_call: TRBJ2-4
v_call: TRBV25-1
cdr3_nt: TGTGCCAGCAGTGAACATAGGGGAGGCAAAAACATTCAGTACTTC
cdr3_aa: CASSEHRGGKNIQYF

clone_size: many
d_call: .
j_call: TRBJ1-1
v_call: TRBV5-1
cdr3_nt: TGCGCCAGCAGCTTGGCCCGGAACACTGAAGCTTTCTTT
cdr3_aa: CASSLARNTEAFF